This T cell receptor (beta chain) is drawn from a study of blood T cell repertoires in COVID-19. Data came from immunoSEQ multiplex PCR; TCRdb stores just in-frame clones and leaves some out. The sample lists 170,000 or so clones; approximately 85% were seen once. Participant ages covered about 18 to 90 years across 25 or so US areas. Each recovered donor of Cohort 3 presented with two negative PCRs, clearance, or symptom resolution. CDR3 length equals 14 residues. Trimming cost V 5 bases and J 7 bases; bases outside gene matches: 7. The V gene's germline CDR1 is MDHEN and CDR2 SYDVKM. Sequencing was carried out using PBMCs or T cells enriched from blood (not recorded which). This chain joins TRBV28 and TRBJ1-2; 10 nucleotides agree with TRBD1. This TCR derives from a woman under 30 who had recovered from COVID-19. CDR3 in amino acids: CASSDLDRGFGYTF. DNA of the CDR3: TGTGCCAGCAGTGACTTGGACAGGGGGTTTGGCTACACCTTC.